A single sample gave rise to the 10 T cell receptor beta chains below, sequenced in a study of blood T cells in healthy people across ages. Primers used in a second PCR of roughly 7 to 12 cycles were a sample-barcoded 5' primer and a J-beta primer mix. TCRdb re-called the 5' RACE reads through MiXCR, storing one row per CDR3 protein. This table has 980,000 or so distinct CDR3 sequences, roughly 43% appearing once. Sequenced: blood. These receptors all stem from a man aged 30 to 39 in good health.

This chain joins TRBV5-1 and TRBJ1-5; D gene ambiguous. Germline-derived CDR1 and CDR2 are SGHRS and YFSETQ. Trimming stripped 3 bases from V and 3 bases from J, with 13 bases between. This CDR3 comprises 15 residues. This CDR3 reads CASSSGSSPNQPQHF. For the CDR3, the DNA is TGCGCCAGCAGCTCCGGGTCTTCTCCCAATCAGCCCCAGCATTTT.

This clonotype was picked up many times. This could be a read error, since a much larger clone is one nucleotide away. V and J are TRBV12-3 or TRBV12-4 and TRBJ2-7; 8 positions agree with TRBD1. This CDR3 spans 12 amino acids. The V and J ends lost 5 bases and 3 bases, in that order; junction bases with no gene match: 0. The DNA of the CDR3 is TGTGCCAGCAGTACAGGGGGCTACGAGCAGTACTTC. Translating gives CASSTGGYEQYF.

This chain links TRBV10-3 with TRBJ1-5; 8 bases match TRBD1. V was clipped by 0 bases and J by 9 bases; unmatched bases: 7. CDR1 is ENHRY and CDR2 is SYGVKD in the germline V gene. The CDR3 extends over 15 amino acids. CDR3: CAISESTGGGRPQHF. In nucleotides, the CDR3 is TGTGCCATCAGTGAGTCAACAGGGGGAGGACGGCCCCAGCATTTT.

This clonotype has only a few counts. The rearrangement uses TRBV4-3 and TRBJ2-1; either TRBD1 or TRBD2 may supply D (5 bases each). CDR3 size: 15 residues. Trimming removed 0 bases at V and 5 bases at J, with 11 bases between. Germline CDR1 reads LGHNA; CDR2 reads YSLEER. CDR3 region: CASSQEGRIHNEQFF. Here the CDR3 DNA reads TGCGCCAGCAGCCAAGAGGGACGGATCCACAATGAGCAGTTCTTC.

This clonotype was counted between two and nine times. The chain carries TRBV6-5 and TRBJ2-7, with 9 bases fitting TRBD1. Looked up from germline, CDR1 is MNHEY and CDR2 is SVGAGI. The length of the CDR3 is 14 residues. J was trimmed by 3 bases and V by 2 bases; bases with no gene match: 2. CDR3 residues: CASSYTDRGYEQYF. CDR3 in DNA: TGTGCCAGCAGTTACACGGACAGGGGCTACGAGCAGTACTTC.

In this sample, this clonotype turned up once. This CDR3 reads CASITSGPPGDQPQHF. CDR3 nucleotide sequence: TGTGCCAGCATTACTTCGGGCCCCCCCGGGGATCAGCCCCAGCATTTT. V is TRBV27 and J is TRBJ1-5; D is unclear. The CDR3 runs to 16 residues. Trimming cost V 7 bases and J 5 bases, with 21 bases left between them. Germline V CDR1 and CDR2: MNHEY, SMNVEV (reference sequence).

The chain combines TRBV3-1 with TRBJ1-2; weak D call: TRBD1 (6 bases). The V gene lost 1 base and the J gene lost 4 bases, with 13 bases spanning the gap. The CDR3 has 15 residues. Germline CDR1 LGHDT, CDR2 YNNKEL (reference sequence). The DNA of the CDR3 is TGTGCCAGCAGCCAAGTTGAGTTGACAGGCTATGGCTACACCTTC. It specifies CASSQVELTGYGYTF.

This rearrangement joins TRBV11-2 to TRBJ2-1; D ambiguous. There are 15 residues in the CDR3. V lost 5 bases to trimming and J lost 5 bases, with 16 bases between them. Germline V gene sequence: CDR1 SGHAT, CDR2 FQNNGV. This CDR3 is CASSVGRNANNEQFF. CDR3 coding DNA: TGTGCCAGCAGCGTAGGTAGAAACGCTAACAATGAGCAGTTCTTC.

CDR3 region: CASSEGQVPLYEQYF. The CDR3 DNA reads TGTGCCAGCAGTGAGGGGCAGGTCCCCCTCTACGAGCAGTACTTC. The chain links TRBV2 to TRBJ2-4; TRBD1 might be the D (5 bases). The end of the DNA fits TRBJ2-7 better, so the J call may be wrong. CDR3 length: 15 amino acids. Germline assignment: CDR1 SNHLY and CDR2 FYNNEI.

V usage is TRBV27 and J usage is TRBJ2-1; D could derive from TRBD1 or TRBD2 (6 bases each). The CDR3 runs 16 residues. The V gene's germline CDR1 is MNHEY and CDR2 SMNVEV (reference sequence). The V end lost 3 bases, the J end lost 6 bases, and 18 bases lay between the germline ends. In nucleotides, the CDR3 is TGTGCCAGCAGTTTTCTTGCAGGGGCGCGGGGCAATGAGCAGTTCTTC. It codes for CASSFLAGARGNEQFF.